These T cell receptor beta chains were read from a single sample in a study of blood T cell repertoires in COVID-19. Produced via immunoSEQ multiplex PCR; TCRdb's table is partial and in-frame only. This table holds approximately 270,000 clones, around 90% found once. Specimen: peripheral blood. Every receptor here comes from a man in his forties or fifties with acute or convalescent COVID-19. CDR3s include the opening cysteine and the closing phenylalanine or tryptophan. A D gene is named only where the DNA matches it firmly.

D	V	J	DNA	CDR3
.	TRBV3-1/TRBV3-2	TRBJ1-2	TGTGCCAGCAGCCACAGTCCCTATGGCTACACCTTC	CASSHSPYGYTF
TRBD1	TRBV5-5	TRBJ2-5	TGTGCCAGCAGCTTGGCCACTCAGGGGGCCGGCGGAGAGACCCAGTACTTC	CASSLATQGAGGETQYF
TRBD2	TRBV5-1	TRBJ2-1	TGCGCCAGCAGCGTGGGAGAGGGTAGCGGGGCCTACAATGAGCAGTTCTTC	CASSVGEGSGAYNEQFF
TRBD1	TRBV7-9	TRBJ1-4	TGTGCCAGCAGCGCCGACAGGGGAGGTGAAAAACTGTTTTTT	CASSADRGGEKLFF
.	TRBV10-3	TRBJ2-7	TGTGCCACCGAGGCCTCTAGTAGCTCCTACGAGCAGTACTTC	CATEASSSSYEQYF
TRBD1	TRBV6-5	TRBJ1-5	TGTGCCAGCAACGACAGGGGGGCCTCCAATCAGCCCCAGCATTTT	CASNDRGASNQPQHF
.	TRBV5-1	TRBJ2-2	TGCGCCAGCAGCTTGGTCCTTAGCGCGAACACCGGGGAGCTGTTTTTT	CASSLVLSANTGELFF
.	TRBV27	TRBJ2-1	TGTGCCAGCAGTTTATTGTTAACCAGGGGTCGAAGTAATGAGCAGTTCTTC	CASSLLLTRGRSNEQFF
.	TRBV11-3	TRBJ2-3	TGTGCCAGCAGCTTAGGAGGGAGTGTGGATACGCAGTATTTT	CASSLGGSVDTQYF
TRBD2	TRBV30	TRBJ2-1	TGTGCCTGGAGTGTACCTAGCGGGGGGAACAATGAGCAGTTCTTC	CAWSVPSGGNNEQFF
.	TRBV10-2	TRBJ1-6	TGCGCCAGCAGTGAGTGGTCAGCCTATAATTCACCCCTCCACTTT	CASSEWSAYNSPLHF
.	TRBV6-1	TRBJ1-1	TGTGCCAGCAGTGAACCAACTCGGGGTAAAACTGAAGCTTTCTTT	CASSEPTRGKTEAFF
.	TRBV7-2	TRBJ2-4	TGTGCCAGCAGCTTAGGCTTGGGGGGGCGGTCCAAAAACATTCAGTACTTC	CASSLGLGGRSKNIQYF
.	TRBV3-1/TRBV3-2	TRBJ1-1	TGTGCCAGCAGCCAAGACCACAGAGATGAAGCTTTCTTT	CASSQDHRDEAFF
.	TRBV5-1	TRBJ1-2	TGCGCCAGCAGCTTGGCCGGGGTATCGGACGCTGGCTACACCTTC	CASSLAGVSDAGYTF
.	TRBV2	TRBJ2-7	TGTGCCAGCTGGGTAGCTTCCTACGAGCAGTACTTC	CASWVASYEQYF